Detailed here is one T cell receptor beta chain. Its specificity is not known. The table came from immunoSEQ multiplex PCR; TCRdb's copy has only in-frame clones and leaves some out. Here the sample spans fewer than 1 million clones, 96% being singletons. The data originate from a study of shared clonotypes between healthy human individuals. The germline CDR1 and CDR2 sequences are MNHNS and SASEGT. This CDR3 has 15 amino acids. Losses at the gene ends were 8 bases for V and 5 bases for J; bases not matched to a gene: 13. Study-level points and caveats: When compared with the clonotypes that were shared by all four sorted-subset donors, the non-shared clonotypes turned out to have lower generation probabilities.

CD8 cells classed as naive were CD45RO-negative and positively selected for CCR7, excluding terminally differentiated effector memory CD45RA+ cells. Sequencing was performed on naive CD8+ T cells sorted from blood. The chain recombines TRBV6-1 with TRBJ2-5; TRBD1 agrees at 8 bases. This sequence was found in a man under 40 in good health. CDR3 in amino acids: CASASRQGAWETQYF. For the CDR3, the DNA is TGTGCCAGCGCGTCGAGGCAGGGGGCATGGGAGACCCAGTACTTC.